These 29 T cell receptor beta chains were sequenced from one sample in a study of T-cell memory formation after mild COVID-19. TCRdb reprocessed the 5' RACE reads with MiXCR, giving one entry per CDR3 protein. The data hold around 4,000 distinct CDR3 sequences, with about a sixth observed a single time. Sequenced sample: PBMCs or a T cell subset sorted from them (not recorded which). The receptors were gathered from an adult who had mild COVID-19 (a few samples of this study predate the infection). Cell type and time point are not known.

This clonotype ranks as medium-sized. The chain combines TRBV7-3 with TRBJ2-1; TRBD2 agrees at 7 bases. The germline V gene has CDR1 SGHTA and CDR2 FQGTGA. Unmatched junction bases numbered 10, after V lost 5 bases and J lost 0 bases. The CDR3 covers 17 residues. The CDR3 nucleotides read TGTGCCAGCAGCGATCCCGCAGGCGGGGGCTCCTACAATGAGCAGTTCTTC. Translation: CASSDPAGGGSYNEQFF. Filled out from reference TRBV7-3 and TRBJ2-1, the complete variable domain reads GAGVSQTPSNKVTEKGKYVELRCDPISGHTALYWYRQSLGQGPEFLIYFQGTGAADDSGLPNDRFFAVRPEGSVSTLKIQRTERGDSAVYLCASSDPAGGGSYNEQFFGPGTRLTVL.

This clonotype is medium-sized in the sample. The chain links TRBV5-1 to TRBJ1-6; D is undetermined. The CDR3 contains 14 residues. Germline lookup yields CDR1 SGHRS and CDR2 YFSETQ. The ends were cut back, 4 bases at V and 7 bases at J, with 12 bases in the middle. The CDR3 sequence is CASSPAGRNSPLHF. Written as DNA, the CDR3 is TGCGCCAGCAGCCCTGCGGGGAGGAATTCACCCCTCCACTTT.

By share, this clonotype ranks as medium-sized. This chain links TRBV15 with TRBJ2-7; 8 bases agree with TRBD1. V dropped 5 bases and J dropped 6; count of bases not matched to a gene: 6. Germline V gene data show CDR1 as LNHNV and CDR2 as YYDKDF (reference sequence). This CDR3 has 13 amino acids. CDR3 protein: CATSGRQGSEQYF. CDR3 nucleotide sequence: TGTGCCACCAGCGGTCGACAGGGGAGCGAGCAGTACTTC.

This clonotype is judged medium-sized (0.01 to 0.1%). The V call is TRBV7-8, the J call TRBJ1-2; D remains unclear. The V gene lost 1 base and the J gene lost 5 bases, with 11 bases spanning the gap. This CDR3 comprises 14 residues. Germline V lookup: CDR1 SGHVS, CDR2 FQNEAQ. This chain's CDR3 is CASSLGQLGYGYTF. CDR3 bases: TGTGCCAGCAGCTTAGGCCAGTTGGGATATGGCTACACCTTC.

This clonotype was observed once. CDR3 residues: CASSPTRGGRTDTQYF. DNA for the CDR3: TGTGCCAGCAGCCCCACTCGCGGGGGGAGAACAGATACGCAGTATTTT. V is TRBV7-9 and J is TRBJ2-3, with 8 bases aligning to TRBD2. CDR3 length: 16 residues. Germline V CDR1 and CDR2: SEHNR, FQNEAQ (reference sequence). V lost 5 bases, J lost 3 bases, and 10 bases stayed unmatched.

In its sample, this clonotype is medium-sized. The chain joins TRBV6-6 to TRBJ1-6; 7 bases align to TRBD1. Germline trimming cut 6 bases from V and 9 bases from J; bases unmatched to any gene: 11. CDR1 is MNHNY, CDR2 SVGAGI, per germline (reference sequence). This CDR3 comprises 15 residues. The CDR3 loop reads CASRPEGASSSPLHF. CDR3 DNA: TGTGCCAGCAGACCCGAGGGGGCCTCGAGTTCACCCCTCCACTTT.

Judged by abundance, this clonotype is medium-sized. This chain joins TRBV5-5 and TRBJ1-2; D is undetermined. Trimming removed 2 bases at V and 4 bases at J, with 6 bases between. This CDR3 spans 12 amino acids. CDR1 and CDR2 (germline): SGHKS, YYEKEE (reference sequence). CDR3 loop: CASSFAFYGYTF. In nucleotides, the CDR3 is TGTGCCAGCAGCTTCGCATTCTATGGCTACACCTTC.

This clonotype rates as medium-sized. This rearrangement joins TRBV28 to TRBJ2-3; a weak D match, TRBD1 (5 bases). The CDR3 covers 13 residues. Germline CDR1 reads MDHEN; CDR2 reads SYDVKM. Deletions cut 6 bases from V and 1 base from J, with 8 bases between. The CDR3 bases are TGTGCCAGCAGCAGGGATGGCACAGATACGCAGTATTTT. As protein: CASSRDGTDTQYF.

By share, this clonotype counts as medium-sized. The chain employs TRBV29-1 and TRBJ1-4; D is uncertain. Germline-derived CDR1 and CDR2 are SQVTM and ANQGSEA. The CDR3 contains 13 residues. V lost 1 base, J lost 7 bases, and 10 bases lay in between. The CDR3, as DNA: TGCAGCGTTGAAGTCATTGGAGGTGAAAAACTGTTTTTT. This sequence encodes CSVEVIGGEKLFF.

This clonotype is labeled medium-sized. J is TRBJ2-1 and V is TRBV6-2 or TRBV6-3; 8 nucleotides match TRBD2. Germline V gene lookup returns CDR1 MNHEY and CDR2 SVGEGT. The CDR3 runs to 12 residues. J lost 14 bases, V lost 2 bases, and 5 bases had no gene match. CDR3 DNA sequence: TGTGCCAGCAGTTACATTGGGACTAGGGAGTTCTTC. It is translated as CASSYIGTREFF.

This clonotype is labeled medium-sized. This rearrangement joins TRBV4-3 to TRBJ1-1; 7 bases line up with TRBD1. Germline lookup yields CDR1 LGHNA and CDR2 YSLEER. J was trimmed by 1 base and V by 3 bases; bases with no gene match: 8. CDR3 length: 16 amino acids. The CDR3 protein is CASSHHPGQKNTEAFF. The CDR3 nucleotides read TGCGCCAGCAGCCACCACCCGGGACAGAAGAACACTGAAGCTTTCTTT.

This clonotype ranks as medium-sized. The chain couples TRBV18 to TRBJ2-3; weak D call: TRBD2 (6 bases). The CDR3 spans 15 residues. V was clipped by 3 bases and J by 3 bases, with 13 bases between them. Germline V gene sequence: CDR1 KGHSH, CDR2 LQKENI. CDR3 sequence: CASSPATGETDTQYF. The CDR3 DNA reads as TGTGCCAGCTCACCTGCAACGGGGGAGACAGATACGCAGTATTTT.

Relative to its sample, this clonotype is medium-sized (0.01 to 0.1%). The chain joins TRBV7-9 to TRBJ2-2; D remains ambiguous. V gave up 0 bases and J gave up 5 bases, with 4 bases separating them. Germline CDR1 is SEHNR and CDR2 is FQNEAQ (reference sequence). The CDR3 is 13 amino acids. The CDR3 nucleotides read TGTGCCAGCAGCTTAGCGGCGACCGGGGAGCTGTTTTTT. It specifies CASSLAATGELFF.

This clonotype is classed as medium-sized. The chain combines TRBV5-5 with TRBJ2-2, with 8 positions matching TRBD1. With V trimmed by 4 bases and J by 4 bases, 6 bases remained unmatched. Germline-derived CDR1 and CDR2 are SGHKS and YYEKEE (reference sequence). This CDR3 has 15 residues. CDR3 nucleotide sequence: TGTGCCAGCAGCCCAGGACAGGGAGTCACCGGGGAGCTGTTTTTT. Amino acid sequence: CASSPGQGVTGELFF.

This clonotype is categorized as medium-sized. This rearrangement joins TRBV28 to TRBJ1-6; 7 nucleotides agree with TRBD1. Germline lookup yields CDR1 MDHEN and CDR2 SYDVKM. Germline trimming cut 6 bases from V and 9 bases from J; bases unmatched to any gene: 11. The CDR3 has 15 residues. CDR3 sequence reads: CASSSIGQVVSPLHF. The CDR3 bases are TGTGCCAGCAGCAGTATTGGACAGGTAGTTTCACCCCTCCACTTT.

By share of the sample, this clonotype is medium-sized. The V and J genes are TRBV12-3 or TRBV12-4 and TRBJ2-1, with a tentative D call TRBD1 (5 bases). The V end was cut by 7 bases, the J end by 5 bases, with 18 bases between. The CDR3 totals 15 residues. The CDR3 DNA reads as TGTGCCAGCACCAACCAGGGTGCCGGAGACAATGAGCAGTTCTTC. It codes for CASTNQGAGDNEQFF.

In its sample, this clonotype is medium-sized. The chain employs TRBV7-2 and TRBJ2-5; D might be TRBD1 or TRBD2, each matching 6 bases. V gave up 0 bases and J gave up 2 bases, with 16 bases separating them. This CDR3 has 17 amino acids. Germline assignment: CDR1 SGHTA and CDR2 FQGNSA. In nucleotides, the CDR3 is TGTGCCAGCAGCTTAGCGAAAACTAGCCAGGGGCAAGAGACCCAGTACTTC. Translated, it gives CASSLAKTSQGQETQYF.

This clonotype is labeled medium-sized. The chain uses TRBV5-1 and TRBJ1-1; 7 nucleotides align to TRBD1. The CDR3 is 17 residues long. Germline values: CDR1 SGHRS, CDR2 YFSETQ. V shed 0 bases, J shed 3 bases, and the junction held 11 bases outside the gene matches. CDR3 sequence: CASSLGGQYRGYTEAFF. The CDR3 nucleotides read TGCGCCAGCAGCTTGGGTGGACAGTACAGGGGTTACACTGAAGCTTTCTTT.

In this sample, this clonotype is medium-sized. The chain is built from TRBV5-4 and TRBJ2-4; 9 nucleotides match TRBD1. After removal of 4 bases from V and 1 base from J, the junction contained 6 bases not matched to a gene. The CDR3 is made up of 16 amino acids. In germline, CDR1 is SGHNT, CDR2 YYREEE (reference sequence). The CDR3 is CASSHGTGLAKNIQYF. CDR3 sequence (DNA): TGTGCCAGCAGCCACGGGACAGGGCTGGCCAAAAACATTCAGTACTTC.

By share of the sample, this clonotype is medium-sized. The chain links TRBV6-6 to TRBJ2-3, with TRBD2 identical over 7 bases. V was clipped by 10 bases and J by 3 bases; unmatched bases: 7. The germline V gene has CDR1 MNHNY and CDR2 SVGAGI (reference sequence). This CDR3 comprises 13 residues. DNA for the CDR3: TGTGCCATCCGGACTAGACCGACAGATACGCAGTATTTT. As protein: CAIRTRPTDTQYF.

This clonotype is labeled as medium-sized. The CDR3 nucleotides are TGCAGTGCTAGAGGGTCTCGGCAGGCCTACAATGAGCAGTTCTTC. It specifies CSARGSRQAYNEQFF. The chain carries TRBV20-1 and TRBJ2-1; no clear D gene. Germline CDR1 is DFQATT and CDR2 is SNEGSKA (reference sequence). V was clipped by 1 base and J by 2 bases, with 12 bases between them. This CDR3 has 15 residues.

This clonotype is medium-sized within its sample. The gene calls are TRBV7-2 and TRBJ2-7, with D perhaps TRBD2 (7 bases). V dropped 6 bases and J dropped 0 bases, with 12 bases sitting between them. CDR1 SGHTA and CDR2 FQGNSA come from the germline V gene. CDR3 length: 14 residues. The CDR3 DNA is TGTGCCAGCAGAAAGGGGGGGAACTCCTACGAGCAGTACGTC. This codes for CASRKGGNSYEQYV.

This clonotype is termed medium-sized. The genes are TRBV3-1 and TRBJ2-3; no clear D. CDR3 length: 14 amino acids. Germline V gene data show CDR1 as LGHDT and CDR2 as YNNKEL (reference sequence). V was trimmed by 4 bases and J by 7 bases, leaving 15 bases between them. The CDR3 protein is CASSLDHLGNTQYF. The CDR3 nucleotides read TGTGCCAGCAGCCTGGATCATTTAGGCAATACGCAGTATTTT.

This clonotype is medium-sized (0.01 to 0.1%) within its sample. The rearrangement uses TRBV4-1 and TRBJ1-4, with a possible D match to TRBD1 (5 bases). The CDR3 is made up of 15 amino acids. The V gene's germline CDR1 is MGHRA and CDR2 YSYEKL. The V and J ends lost 3 bases and 5 bases respectively, with 13 bases between them. The CDR3 here is CASSQAGGNNEKLFF. The CDR3, as DNA: TGCGCCAGCAGCCAGGCTGGGGGGAACAATGAAAAACTGTTTTTT.

This clonotype is judged medium-sized. This chain joins TRBV29-1 and TRBJ2-5; the D gene is possibly TRBD1 (6 bases). Germline CDR1 SQVTM, CDR2 ANQGSEA. This CDR3 region has 15 residues. Deletions cut 0 bases from V and 2 bases from J, with 13 bases between. The DNA of the CDR3 is TGCAGCGTTGAAGACTCAAGGGGGAGTCAAGAGACCCAGTACTTC. Amino acid sequence: CSVEDSRGSQETQYF.

V gene TRBV7-2 combines with J gene TRBJ2-4; D not resolved. From germline, CDR1 is SGHTA and CDR2 FQGNSA. The CDR3 loop spans 13 amino acids. The V and J ends lost 1 base and 7 bases respectively, with 8 bases between them. Here the CDR3 reads CASSLVGSNIQYF. The CDR3 nucleotides read TGTGCCAGCAGCTTAGTTGGATCGAACATTCAGTACTTC.

In this sample, this clonotype is medium-sized (0.01 to 0.1%). The V gene is TRBV12-3 or TRBV12-4, the J gene TRBJ2-2, with D possibly being TRBD2 (5 bases). The germline V and J ends were trimmed by 0 bases and 7 bases, with 6 bases remaining between them. The CDR3 length is 13 residues. The chain's CDR3 is CASSLAGGGELFF. CDR3 sequence (DNA): TGTGCCAGCAGTTTAGCCGGAGGCGGGGAGCTGTTTTTT.

On this clonotype: Mismatch with germline at one junction end may stem from a read error. V and J are TRBV5-1 and TRBJ2-5, with 9 bases matching TRBD2. The CDR3 covers 15 residues. CDR1 SGHRS and CDR2 YFSETQ come from the germline V gene. In DNA form, the CDR3 reads TGCGCCAGCAGGAGGATAGCGGGGGAACAAGAGACCCAGCACTTC. It is translated as CASRRIAGEQETQHF.

This clonotype was seen ten or more times. V usage is TRBV19 and J usage is TRBJ1-1, with TRBD1 identical over 8 bases. CDR1 is LNHDA and CDR2 is SQIVND in the germline V gene (reference sequence). Losses at the gene ends were 7 bases for V and 2 bases for J; bases not matched to a gene: 6. This CDR3 contains 14 residues. For the CDR3, the DNA is TGTGCCAGTACCGACAGGGGACTTAACACTGAAGCTTTCTTT. It yields the protein CASTDRGLNTEAFF.